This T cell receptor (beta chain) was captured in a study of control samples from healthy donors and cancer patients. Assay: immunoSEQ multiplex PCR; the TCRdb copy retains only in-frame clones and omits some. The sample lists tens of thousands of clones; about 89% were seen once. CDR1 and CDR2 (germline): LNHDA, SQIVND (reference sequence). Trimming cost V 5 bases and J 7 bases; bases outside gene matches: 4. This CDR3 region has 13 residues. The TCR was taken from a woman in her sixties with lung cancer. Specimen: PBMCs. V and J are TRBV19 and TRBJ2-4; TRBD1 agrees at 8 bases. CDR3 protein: CASSFGQGNIQYF. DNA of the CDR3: TGTGCCAGTAGTTTCGGACAGGGTAACATTCAGTACTTC. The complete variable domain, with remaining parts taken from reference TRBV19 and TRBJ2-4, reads DGGITQSPKYLFRKEGQNVTLSCEQNLNHDAMYWYRQDPGQGLRLIYYSQIVNDFQKGDIAEGYSVSREKKESFPLTVTSAQKNPTAFYLCASSFGQGNIQYFGAGTRLSVL.